A selection of T cell receptor beta chains follows, all from one sample in a study of spatial heterogeneity in lung cancer. TCRdb independently ran MiXCR on the 5' RACE reads; one entry per CDR3 protein. The table lists several thousand distinct CDR3 sequences, 2.5% to 3% of them singletons. Material: normal lung tissue next to the tumor, obtained at surgery. The receptor source for this set is a male donor with early-stage non-small cell lung cancer. Each CDR3 is given without its conserved first and last residue. The order of the fields is V gene, clone size, CDR3 protein. Some rows have no size entry. The others give once, few or many, or a class for an expanded clone.

V gene: TRBV4-1
clone size: medium-sized
CDR3 protein: ASSQEVYGSGPSTDTQY

V gene: TRBV10-3
clone size: medium-sized
CDR3 protein: AISEGQSTDTQY

V gene: TRBV19
clone size: medium-sized
CDR3 protein: ASRPRSSYNEQF

V gene: TRBV6-5
clone size: medium-sized
CDR3 protein: ASSSSQGASSYNEQF

V gene: TRBV3-1
clone size: many
CDR3 protein: ASSQEPSDSYEQY

V gene: TRBV20-1
clone size: medium-sized
CDR3 protein: SAQAAGFYEQY

V gene: TRBV15
clone size: medium-sized
CDR3 protein: ATSNRGGETQY

V gene: TRBV11-2
clone size: many
CDR3 protein: ASSLVGIGSPLH

V gene: TRBV7-9
clone size: medium-sized
CDR3 protein: ASSWGYEQY

V gene: TRBV5-6
clone size: medium-sized
CDR3 protein: ASSLTPTTGELF

V gene: TRBV6-6
clone size: .
CDR3 protein: ASSYFGGDQETQY

V gene: TRBV12-3/TRBV12-4
clone size: many
CDR3 protein: ASSFGERRTNEKLF

V gene: TRBV29-1
clone size: medium-sized
CDR3 protein: SAADSEAF

V gene: TRBV15
clone size: medium-sized
CDR3 protein: ATRSKGGPAKNIQY

V gene: TRBV20-1
clone size: medium-sized
CDR3 protein: SANLGGGSTDTQY

V gene: TRBV5-1
clone size: medium-sized
CDR3 protein: ASSTGTGDTYNEQF

V gene: TRBV25-1
clone size: .
CDR3 protein: ASGRTSKGSRGEQF

V gene: TRBV3-1
clone size: many
CDR3 protein: ASSPTSGRIHEQY

V gene: TRBV20-1
clone size: many
CDR3 protein: SDRKTGTPEAF

V gene: TRBV5-6
clone size: many
CDR3 protein: ASSLDRVLYEQY

V gene: TRBV20-1
clone size: medium-sized
CDR3 protein: SARGTEPYEQY

V gene: TRBV4-1
clone size: medium-sized
CDR3 protein: ASSPVYGGTNEKLF

V gene: TRBV12-3/TRBV12-4
clone size: medium-sized
CDR3 protein: ASSFSPGHLYGYT

V gene: TRBV28
clone size: medium-sized
CDR3 protein: ASSEGFSAEAF

V gene: TRBV29-1
clone size: many
CDR3 protein: SVASGNLDTQY

V gene: TRBV6-1
clone size: medium-sized
CDR3 protein: ASSEIPNEAF

V gene: TRBV27
clone size: medium-sized
CDR3 protein: ASSPSHLRTSGRSYEQY

V gene: TRBV3-1
clone size: many
CDR3 protein: ASSQDWGGEQF

V gene: TRBV6-1
clone size: medium-sized
CDR3 protein: ASSEDGGRPADTQY

V gene: TRBV7-9
clone size: many
CDR3 protein: ASSLSAGKETQY

V gene: TRBV20-1
clone size: many
CDR3 protein: SARDMGQGGYGYT

V gene: TRBV7-2
clone size: few
CDR3 protein: ASSLAGLANGNEQF

V gene: TRBV30
clone size: medium-sized
CDR3 protein: AWSTGTTDEKLF

V gene: TRBV11-1
clone size: .
CDR3 protein: NTGELF

V gene: TRBV11-1
clone size: many
CDR3 protein: ASSLETGWRF

V gene: TRBV20-1
clone size: many
CDR3 protein: SARSGGKETQY

V gene: TRBV4-3
clone size: many
CDR3 protein: ASSQDDGGEAF

V gene: TRBV20-1
clone size: .
CDR3 protein: SAGPSGEIYEQY

V gene: TRBV4-1
clone size: medium-sized
CDR3 protein: ASSQGDRGRGWMRQF

V gene: TRBV18
clone size: medium-sized
CDR3 protein: ASSPGTSGSYEQY